The rows below give T cell receptor beta chains drawn from one sample of a study of beta chain features in type 1 diabetes. Sequenced by immunoSEQ multiplex PCR; TCRdb stores in-frame clones only, minus some. The sample includes under 250,000 clones, approximately 11% of them seen just once. Material: central memory CD4+ T cells from blood. These receptors were taken from a man between 18 and 35 years old in good health. The CDR3 runs from the conserved cysteine through the conserved F or W. A D gene is named only where the DNA matches it firmly. For some rows the clone size is stated as once, few or many, or as a class when expanded; others skip it.

V gene	D gene	J gene	clone size	CDR3 protein
TRBV29-1	NA	TRBJ1-1	NA	CSVETGGGRNTEAFF
TRBV10-3	TRBD1	TRBJ2-7	NA	CAISDGTGGVSYEQYF
TRBV28	TRBD1	TRBJ1-1	few	CASSLTDRDAFF
TRBV19	TRBD2	TRBJ2-3	NA	CASSIERGDTQYF
TRBV7-8	NA	TRBJ2-4	medium-sized	CASSLEEGVIQYF
TRBV4-2	TRBD1	TRBJ2-4	NA	CASSRDRVKNIQYF
TRBV25-1	NA	TRBJ2-1	NA	CASSEARGWGNQQFF
TRBV5-1	NA	TRBJ1-1	few	CASSFQGDTEAFF
TRBV2	NA	TRBJ1-1	NA	CASSITGPGEAFF
TRBV5-6	NA	TRBJ2-7	NA	CASSLLESYEQYF
TRBV4-3	NA	TRBJ2-1	NA	CASSLEGFNEQFF
TRBV4-1	TRBD1	TRBJ2-1	few	CASSPLGRTGGNEQFF